Described below is a single T cell receptor (beta chain) sequence and its context. What it binds is not known. CDR1 is MGHDK, CDR2 SYGVNS, per germline. V shed 3 bases and J 4 bases; nucleotides not matched to a gene: 10. The CDR3 extends over 16 amino acids. The data were taken from a study of Ad26.COV2.S vaccination and SARS-CoV-2 variants. Study conclusions and caveats: Responses of spike-specific T cells (both CD8+ and CD4+) reportedly showed substantial breadth after vaccination. There was a possibility that the TCR breadth and depth analyses underestimated total T cell responses. Vaccine and placebo recipients had comparable breadth of non-spike TCRs. Participants in the vaccine arm had higher spike-specific TCR breadth; placebo recipients had lower.

Produced via immunoSEQ multiplex PCR; TCRdb's table is partial and in-frame only. Among about 350,000 clones listed, 90% to 95% were seen once. The sequencing used peripheral blood, collected after recovery from COVID-19. The origin of this receptor is a human donor who had recovered from COVID-19. This chain connects TRBV25-1 to TRBJ2-5; 8 positions match TRBD2. This CDR3 reads CASSDSWRGASETQYF. The CDR3 region has the DNA TGTGCCAGCAGTGATAGTTGGCGGGGGGCCTCAGAGACCCAGTACTTC.